This T cell receptor beta chain is from a study of blood T cell repertoires in COVID-19. TCRdb's copy holds only in-frame clones and misses some; the assay was immunoSEQ multiplex PCR. This sample yields about 150,000 clones, of which 80% to 90% are seen a single time; 6.5% to 9.5% belongs to the top ten. Germline loops: CDR1 ENHRY, CDR2 SYGVKD. The CDR3 has 14 residues. Trimming took 1 base from V and 5 from J, leaving 9 bases between them. The V and J genes are TRBV10-3 and TRBJ1-5; D call uncertain. This clonotype originated in a woman aged 55-70 years with COVID-19, enrolled during active disease. Sequenced material: peripheral blood. For the CDR3, the DNA is TGTGCCATCAGTGAGTGGCAGGTGGATCAGCCCCAGCATTTT. It translates to CAISEWQVDQPQHF.